A selection of T cell receptor beta chains follows, all from one sample in a study of OX40 agonist ivuxolimab in advanced cancers. TCRdb's table, derived via immunoSEQ multiplex PCR, lists solely in-frame clones and lacks some. The sample holds tens of thousands of clones, over 85% seen once. Sequences were derived from CD4+ or CD8+ T cells sorted from blood, sampled in a trial of the OX40 agonist ivuxolimab. Receptor source: an adult with an advanced solid tumor such as melanoma, head and neck, liver or kidney cancer. Both conserved end residues are part of each CDR3. A D gene is named only where the DNA matches it firmly. Where a row states a size, it is once, few, many or the class of an expanded clone; other rows omit it.

D gene,J gene,V gene,clone size,CDR3 DNA,CDR3 protein
NA,TRBJ1-2,TRBV4-3,NA,TGCGCCAGCAGCCAAGACGTGAGAGGTACCTATGGCTACACCTTC,CASSQDVRGTYGYTF
NA,TRBJ1-1,TRBV18,NA,TGTGCCAGCTCCCAGGAGGGGCGTGGGACTGAAGCTTTCTTT,CASSQEGRGTEAFF
NA,TRBJ1-1,TRBV5-1,NA,TGCGCCAGCAGATATGACAGGAACACTGAAGCTTTTTTT,CASRYDRNTEAFF
TRBD1,TRBJ2-1,TRBV28,NA,TGTGCCAGCAGTTCCTTGGCAGGGGGCAGCTCCTACAATGAGCAGTTCTTC,CASSSLAGGSSYNEQFF
NA,TRBJ2-1,TRBV18,NA,TGTGCCAGCTCACCGCACAGGGTTGGAGAGCAGTTCTTC,CASSPHRVGEQFF
NA,TRBJ1-4,TRBV18,NA,TGTGCCAGCTCACAAGGGGGAAGGCCTGAAAAACTGTTTTTT,CASSQGGRPEKLFF
NA,TRBJ1-4,TRBV2,NA,TGTGCCAGCAGTGGGAGCTTCGTGGGTTTTAACTCCAAGTCCAATGAAAAACTGTTTTTT,CASSGSFVGFNSKSNEKLFF
NA,TRBJ1-1,TRBV19,NA,TGTGCCAGTAGCATCGAGGGTAGAGTCGCTGAAGCTTTCTTT,CASSIEGRVAEAFF
NA,TRBJ2-3,TRBV7-3,NA,TGTGCCAGCAGCTATCGGACCCCCACAGATACGCAGTATTTT,CASSYRTPTDTQYF
NA,TRBJ2-5,TRBV18,NA,TGTGCCAGCTCACCACCATCTGGGGGGATCGGAAAGACCCAGTACTTC,CASSPPSGGIGKTQYF
NA,TRBJ2-5,TRBV21-1,NA,TGTGCCAGCAGTGAACCGGGACAGGGGTTTGCGTCGCTCCAAGAGACCCAGTACTTC,CASSEPGQGFASLQETQYF
NA,TRBJ2-7,TRBV10-1,NA,TGCGCCAGCAGTGAAGGGGGGCCCTACGAGCAGTACTTC,CASSEGGPYEQYF
TRBD1,TRBJ2-1,TRBV6-4,NA,TGTGCCAGCAGTGAAGGGACAGCGAACAATGAGCAGTTCTTC,CASSEGTANNEQFF
NA,TRBJ2-2,TRBV9,few,TGTGCCAGCAGCGTAGAGGGCGTCGGGGAGCTGTTTTTT,CASSVEGVGELFF
NA,TRBJ1-1,TRBV15,NA,TGTGCCACCAGCAGAGATGAAGGGTGGAGGGGAGGTGCTTTCTTT,CATSRDEGWRGGAFF
NA,TRBJ1-3,TRBV2,NA,TGTGCCAGATCGGACATCTCTGGAAACACCATATATTTT,CARSDISGNTIYF
NA,TRBJ1-2,TRBV2,NA,TGTGCCAGCAGTTATAGGGGGTCGGGTGGCTATGGCTACACCTTC,CASSYRGSGGYGYTF
NA,TRBJ2-7,TRBV4-1,NA,TGCGCCAGCAGCCAAGAGTTCGGGTCCAGCTCCTACGAGCAGTACTTC,CASSQEFGSSSYEQYF
TRBD1,TRBJ1-2,TRBV4-2,NA,TGTGCCAGCAGCCAAGAAACAGGCCGGACAGGGGGCAAAGTTGACTATGGCTACACCTTC,CASSQETGRTGGKVDYGYTF
NA,TRBJ2-1,TRBV19,once,TGTGCCAGTAGTATCCAGGGAGAAGCACCTCTGTTCTTC,CASSIQGEAPLFF
NA,TRBJ2-1,TRBV27,once,TGTGCCAGCAGTTTTACCAGACAGAGAAATTACAATGAGCAGTTCTTC,CASSFTRQRNYNEQFF
NA,TRBJ2-3,TRBV5-1,NA,TGCGCCAGCAGCTTGGGAGGCACAGGCACAGATACGCAGTATTTT,CASSLGGTGTDTQYF
TRBD2,TRBJ2-7,TRBV30,NA,TGTGCCTGGAGTGTACTTCGGGGGGTTCGGGGCGAGCAGTACTTC,CAWSVLRGVRGEQYF